This T cell receptor beta chain derives from a study of blood T cell repertoires in COVID-19. About the research overall: Some COVID-19 samples were acute and others convalescent; all came from the United States, Italy and Spain. T cells, B-cell-depleted T cells, or PBMCs supplied cDNA or gDNA.

In the study's own analysis: By means of reference gene primer amplification, nucleated cell counts were estimated. TCRdb's table, derived via immunoSEQ multiplex PCR, lists solely in-frame clones and lacks some. V and J calls and clone size are those listed in that table; D and trimming were worked out from the DNA. The sample consists of 150,000 or so clones, roughly four fifths of them appearing once. This clone appeared a few times. Germline loops: CDR1 ENHRY, CDR2 SYGVKD. V lost 6 bases, J lost 8 bases, and 13 bases stayed unmatched. This CDR3 comprises 15 residues. The sequence came from a human donor with acute or convalescent COVID-19. The donor label of this sample is uncertain. Specimen: peripheral blood. The chain uses TRBV10-3 and TRBJ1-2; 9 positions agree with TRBD1. CDR3 residues: CAISEMPGQGGGYTF. The CDR3, as DNA: TGTGCCATCAGCGAAATGCCGGGACAGGGAGGAGGCTACACCTTC.